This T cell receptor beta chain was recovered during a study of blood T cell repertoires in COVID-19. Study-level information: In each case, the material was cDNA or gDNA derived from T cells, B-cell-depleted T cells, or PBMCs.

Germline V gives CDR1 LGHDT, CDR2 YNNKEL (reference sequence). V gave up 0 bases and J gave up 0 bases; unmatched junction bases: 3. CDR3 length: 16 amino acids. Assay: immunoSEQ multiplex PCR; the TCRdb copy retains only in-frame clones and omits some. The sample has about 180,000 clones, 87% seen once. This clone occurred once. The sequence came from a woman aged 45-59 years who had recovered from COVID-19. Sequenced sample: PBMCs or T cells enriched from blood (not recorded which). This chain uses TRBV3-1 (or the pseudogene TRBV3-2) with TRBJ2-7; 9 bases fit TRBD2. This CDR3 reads CASSQDMGLASYEQYF. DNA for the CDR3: TGTGCCAGCAGCCAAGATATGGGACTAGCCTCCTACGAGCAGTACTTC.